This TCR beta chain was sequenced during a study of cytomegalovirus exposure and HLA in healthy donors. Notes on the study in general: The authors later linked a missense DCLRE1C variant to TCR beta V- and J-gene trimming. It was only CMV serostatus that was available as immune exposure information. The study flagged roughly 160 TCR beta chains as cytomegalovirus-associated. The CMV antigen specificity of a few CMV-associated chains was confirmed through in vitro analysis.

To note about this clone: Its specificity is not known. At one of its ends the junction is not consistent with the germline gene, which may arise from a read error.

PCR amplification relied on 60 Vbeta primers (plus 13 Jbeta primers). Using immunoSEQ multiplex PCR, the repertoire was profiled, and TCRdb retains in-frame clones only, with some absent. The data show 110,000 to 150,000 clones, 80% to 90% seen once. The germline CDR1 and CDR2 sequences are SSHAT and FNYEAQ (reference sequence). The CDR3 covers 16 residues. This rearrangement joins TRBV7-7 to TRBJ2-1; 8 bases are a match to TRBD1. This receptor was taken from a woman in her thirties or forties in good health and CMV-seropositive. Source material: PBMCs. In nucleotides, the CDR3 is TGTGCTAGCAGCATAGCAGGGGGCAGCTCCTACAATGAGCAGTTCTTC. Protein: CASSIAGGSSYNEQFF.